The 21 T cell receptor beta chains given below trace back to one sample, sequenced in a study of shared clonotypes between healthy human individuals. Profiling relied on immunoSEQ multiplex PCR, and the TCRdb table lists in-frame clones only, not all of them. The repertoire has some 2 million clones, roughly 94% of them found once; the top ten carry 0.1% to 0.15%. What was sequenced was naive CD4+ T cells sorted from blood. The sample's subset: CD45RA+ positively selected. These TCRs come from a man aged 18-30 years in good health.

The V and J genes are TRBV29-1 and TRBJ2-4; TRBD1 aligns across 10 bases. Germline CDR1 and CDR2: SQVTM and ANQGSEA. V was clipped by 4 bases and J by 3 bases; unmatched bases: 6. There are 15 residues in the CDR3. CDR3 coding DNA: TGCAGCGTTGTGGTCGGGACAGGGGACAAAAACATTCAGTACTTC. Amino acids: CSVVVGTGDKNIQYF.

The rearrangement links TRBV6-1 to TRBJ1-2; D not certain. The germline V gene has CDR1 MNHNS and CDR2 SASEGT. The CDR3 sequence is 12 residues long. Trimming cost V 5 bases and J 4 bases, with 8 bases left between them. Here the CDR3 DNA reads TGTGCCAGCAGTACGGTTTTCTATGGCTACACCTTC. Residues: CASSTVFYGYTF.

The rearrangement uses TRBV6-5 and TRBJ1-6; 10 bases match TRBD1. The CDR3 runs 15 residues. CDR1 and CDR2 from the germline V gene are MNHEY and SVGAGI. J was trimmed by 8 bases and V by 5 bases; bases with no gene match: 6. CDR3 protein: CASSTGQGRDSPLHF. The CDR3 DNA is TGTGCCAGCAGTACGGGACAGGGGAGGGATTCACCCCTCCACTTT.

This clone was observed a single time. The chain couples TRBV7-2 to TRBJ2-7; no firm D call. V was pared by 3 bases and J by 6 bases, with 18 bases between. The CDR3 extends over 15 amino acids. Germline assignment: CDR1 SGHTA and CDR2 FQGNSA. Here the CDR3 DNA reads TGTGCCAGCAGCTTTTTTAAGAGCATCCCCGGCGAGCAGTACTTC. Amino acids: CASSFFKSIPGEQYF.

The chain couples TRBV27 to TRBJ2-1; D not resolved. Trimming cost V 2 bases and J 5 bases, with 10 bases left between them. CDR1 and CDR2 from the germline V gene are MNHEY and SMNVEV (reference sequence). The CDR3 is made up of 14 amino acids. The chain's CDR3 is CASSLVSINNEQFF. In DNA form, the CDR3 reads TGTGCCAGCAGTTTAGTGTCCATAAACAATGAGCAGTTCTTC.

This clone was seen a single time. The chain couples TRBV20-1 to TRBJ2-5, with D uncertain. Germline lookup yields CDR1 DFQATT and CDR2 SNEGSKA (reference sequence). V was shortened by 8 bases and J by 2 bases, with 9 bases between the two germline ends. The CDR3 is 11 amino acids. The CDR3 spells CSPQWQETQYF. The CDR3 DNA is TGCAGTCCTCAGTGGCAAGAGACCCAGTACTTC.

The chain carries TRBV10-3 and TRBJ1-6; TRBD1 is a possible D gene (5 bases). Trimming removed 8 bases from V and 8 bases from J, with 22 bases in between. The CDR3 extends over 16 amino acids. Germline assignment: CDR1 ENHRY and CDR2 SYGVKD. CDR3 nucleotides: TGTGCCATCTGGACGAGATTCCGGGACGGTCATTCACCCCTCCACTTT. Translation: CAIWTRFRDGHSPLHF.

This clone was seen just once. The V and J genes are TRBV10-3 and TRBJ1-5; tentatively, D is TRBD1 (5 bases). This CDR3 is 14 amino acids long. Deletions cut 2 bases from V and 6 bases from J, with 11 bases between. CDR1 is ENHRY, CDR2 SYGVKD, per germline. CDR3 loop: CAISEAQRGQPQHF. Written as DNA, the CDR3 is TGTGCCATCAGTGAGGCACAGAGGGGTCAGCCCCAGCATTTT.

The chain has TRBV2 and TRBJ2-7, with D perhaps given as TRBD1 or TRBD2 (6 bases each). The CDR3 spans 16 residues. The germline CDR1 and CDR2 sequences are SNHLY and FYNNEI. Trimming removed 7 bases from V and 2 bases from J, with 21 bases in between. CDR3 in DNA: TGTGCCAGCACCTTACTGGGGGGCGGGGATACCTACGAGCAGTACTTC. Protein sequence: CASTLLGGGDTYEQYF.

The chain uses TRBV19 and TRBJ2-2; possibly TRBD1 for D (5 bases). Germline CDR1 and CDR2: LNHDA and SQIVND (reference sequence). The CDR3 has 16 residues. V was pared by 3 bases and J by 0 bases, with 11 bases between. The CDR3 nucleotides are TGTGCCAGTAGTATTCAGGGTCTCACGAACACCGGGGAGCTGTTTTTT. Residues: CASSIQGLTNTGELFF.

A remark on this clone: This sample includes further DNA sequences coding for the same CDR3. V is TRBV18 and J is TRBJ2-5; perhaps TRBD1 as D (5 bases). This CDR3 is 13 amino acids long. Trimming cost V 0 bases and J 4 bases, with 6 bases left between them. Germline-derived CDR1 and CDR2 are KGHSH and LQKENI. DNA of the CDR3: TGTGCCAGCTCACCACCGGGGCGAGAGACCCAGTACTTC. This gives the protein CASSPPGRETQYF.

This clone was counted once. V is TRBV11-3 and J is TRBJ2-6; no definite D call. CDR1 and CDR2 from the germline V gene are SGHNT and YENEEA. This CDR3 has 16 amino acids. V lost 2 bases and J lost 2, with 10 bases in between. The CDR3 bases are TGTGCCAGCAGCTTATCCCACGGCCCTGGGGCCAACGTCCTGACTTTC. Translated: CASSLSHGPGANVLTF.

This rearrangement joins TRBV15 to TRBJ2-1; D might be TRBD1 (5 bases). CDR1 LNHNV and CDR2 YYDKDF come from the germline V gene (reference sequence). V shed 3 bases and J shed 7 bases, with 16 bases lying between them. This CDR3 has 15 amino acids. The CDR3 region is CATSRLTAGSNEQFF. CDR3 DNA: TGTGCCACCAGCAGGTTAACGGCAGGGTCGAATGAGCAGTTCTTC.

V gene TRBV28 combines with J gene TRBJ1-4; 8 bases align to TRBD1. Germline V gives CDR1 MDHEN, CDR2 SYDVKM. This CDR3 comprises 15 residues. V lost 6 bases to trimming and J lost 3 bases; unmatched junction nucleotides: 6. This CDR3 reads CASRRYRGANEKLFF. CDR3 DNA: TGTGCCAGCAGACGTTACAGGGGGGCTAATGAAAAACTGTTTTTT. Based on the CDR3 plus reference TRBV28 and TRBJ1-4, the full variable domain is DVKVTQSSRYLVKRTGEKVFLECVQDMDHENMFWYRQDPGLGLRLIYFSYDVKMKEKGDIPEGYSVSREKKERFSLILESASTNQTSMYLCASRRYRGANEKLFFGSGTQLSVL.

The gene calls are TRBV29-1 and TRBJ2-5, with TRBD1 as a possible D gene (6 bases). Germline loops: CDR1 SQVTM, CDR2 ANQGSEA. Trimming took off 3 bases at V and 5 bases at J, with 22 bases between the two ends. The CDR3 runs 16 residues. CDR3 region: CSVEILAGARGETQYF. CDR3 in DNA: TGCAGCGTTGAGATATTGGCAGGGGCTCGCGGGGAGACCCAGTACTTC.

This clone was observed a single time. Other nucleotide sequences from this sample produce the same CDR3. This sequence joins TRBV11-2 and TRBJ2-3, with TRBD1 identical over 7 bases. The length of the CDR3 is 14 residues. Germline V CDR1 and CDR2: SGHAT, FQNNGV. Unmatched junction bases numbered 1, after V lost 2 bases and J lost 2 bases. DNA of the CDR3: TGTGCCAGCAGCTTAACAGGGGCCACAGATACGCAGTATTTT. This gives the protein CASSLTGATDTQYF.

This clone was seen once. The chain combines TRBV30 with TRBJ2-1, with 8 nucleotides matching TRBD2. CDR3 size: 14 residues. Germline V CDR1 and CDR2: GTSNPN, SVGIG (reference sequence). V was clipped by 3 bases and J by 15 bases; unmatched bases: 16. CDR3 loop: CAWSPHRAGASMFF. The CDR3, as DNA: TGTGCCTGGAGCCCGCACCGAGCGGGAGCGAGTATGTTCTTC.

CDR3 sequence: CASSLQGQNNSPLHF. The CDR3 DNA reads as TGTGCCAGCAGTTTGCAGGGCCAAAACAATTCACCCCTCCACTTT. The V and J genes are TRBV2 and TRBJ1-6; D is possibly TRBD1 (5 bases). The CDR3 totals 15 residues. The V and J ends lost 5 bases and 7 bases respectively, with 15 bases between them. Germline CDR1 reads SNHLY; CDR2 reads FYNNEI.

The chain links TRBV10-3 to TRBJ1-3; 9 bases align to TRBD1. The ends lost 0 bases at V and 6 bases at J; junction bases unmatched: 3. The CDR3 extends over 15 amino acids. The V gene's germline CDR1 is ENHRY and CDR2 SYGVKD. The CDR3 reads CAISESGDRENTIYF. The CDR3 nucleotides read TGTGCCATCAGTGAGTCAGGGGACAGGGAAAACACCATATATTTT.

This clone turned up a few times. J is TRBJ2-5 and V is TRBV10-3; D gene ambiguous. The CDR3 is 12 residues long. V was shortened by 8 bases and J by 2 bases, with 9 bases between the two germline ends. CDR1 and CDR2 from the germline V gene are ENHRY and SYGVKD. The DNA for the CDR3 is TGTGCCATCGGCGGCAGTCAAGAGACCCAGTACTTC. Translation gives CAIGGSQETQYF.

This clone was seen a single time. The chain joins TRBV11-2 to TRBJ2-3; TRBD1 matches at 7 bases. This CDR3 is 15 amino acids long. The germline gives CDR1 SGHAT, CDR2 FQNNGV. V lost 3 bases to trimming and J lost 0 bases; unmatched junction nucleotides: 3. CDR3 region: CASSFWDSSTDTQYF. The CDR3 DNA is TGTGCCAGCAGCTTCTGGGACAGTAGCACAGATACGCAGTATTTT.